This T cell receptor (beta chain) is drawn from a study of blood T cell repertoires in COVID-19. Study information: The United States, Italy and Spain provided the acute and convalescent COVID-19 samples. PBMCs, B-cell-depleted T cells, or T cells were the source of the cDNA or gDNA that made up the material.

In the original processing: The assay estimated nucleated cells by amplifying reference gene primers. Repertoires were generated with immunoSEQ multiplex PCR, while TCRdb's copy carries only in-frame clones and drops some. V and J calls and clone size are as listed in that table; D and trimming were resolved from the DNA. The sample has tens of thousands of clones, 85% to 90% seen once. Trimming shortened V by 1 base and J by 4 bases, and 8 bases separated the two germline ends. CDR3 size: 14 residues. Germline V gives CDR1 SEHNR, CDR2 FQNEAQ (reference sequence). The TCR sequence derives from a human donor in a cohort sampled during active COVID-19. The sequenced sample consisted of peripheral blood. J is TRBJ2-4 and V is TRBV7-9; weak D call: TRBD2 (5 bases). CDR3 residues: CASSLEDSKNIQYF. The CDR3 DNA reads TGTGCCAGCAGCTTAGAGGACTCAAAAAACATTCAGTACTTC.